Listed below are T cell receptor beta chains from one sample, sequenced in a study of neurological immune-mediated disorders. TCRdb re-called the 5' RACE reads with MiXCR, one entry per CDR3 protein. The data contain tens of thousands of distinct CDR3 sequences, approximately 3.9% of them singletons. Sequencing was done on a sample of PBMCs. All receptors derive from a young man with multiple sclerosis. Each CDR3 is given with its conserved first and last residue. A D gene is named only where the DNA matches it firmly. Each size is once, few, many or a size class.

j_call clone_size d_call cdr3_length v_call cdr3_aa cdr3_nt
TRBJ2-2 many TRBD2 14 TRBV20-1 CSAGGGADGGELFF TGCAGTGCTGGCGGGGGGGCGGATGGCGGGGAGCTGTTTTTT
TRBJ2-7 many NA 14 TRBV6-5 CASSYQRASYEQYF TGTGCCAGCAGTTACCAAAGGGCCTCCTACGAGCAGTACTTC
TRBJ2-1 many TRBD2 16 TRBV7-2 CASSPRGTSGGWEQFF TGTGCCAGCAGCCCTAGGGGGACTAGCGGGGGTTGGGAGCAGTTCTTC
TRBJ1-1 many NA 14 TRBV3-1 CASSQASRYTEAFF TGTGCCAGCAGCCAAGCCTCAAGATACACTGAAGCTTTCTTT
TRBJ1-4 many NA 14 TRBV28 CASSSGQQNEKLFF TGTGCCAGCAGTAGTGGGCAGCAAAATGAAAAACTGTTTTTT
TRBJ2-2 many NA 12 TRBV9 CASSRDAGELFF TGTGCCAGCAGCAGGGACGCCGGGGAGCTGTTTTTT
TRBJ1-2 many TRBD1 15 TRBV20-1 CSARAGQGFNYGYTF TGCAGTGCTAGAGCGGGACAGGGCTTTAACTATGGCTACACCTTC
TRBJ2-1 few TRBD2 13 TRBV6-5 CASSYEAGNEQFF TGTGCCAGCAGTTACGAAGCGGGGAATGAGCAGTTCTTC
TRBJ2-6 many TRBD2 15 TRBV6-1 CASSASGSGANVLTF TGTGCCAGCAGTGCTAGCGGCTCTGGGGCCAACGTCCTGACTTTC
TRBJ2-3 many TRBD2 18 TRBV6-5 CASSPKLGLAGTTDTQYF TGTGCCAGCAGCCCGAAGCTGGGACTAGCGGGAACCACAGATACGCAGTATTTT
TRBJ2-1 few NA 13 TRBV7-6 CASSSGTRNEQFF TGTGCCAGCAGCTCGGGAACACGCAATGAGCAGTTCTTC
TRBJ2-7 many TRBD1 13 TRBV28 CATGQGSSYEQYF TGTGCCACCGGACAGGGCAGCTCCTACGAGCAGTACTTC
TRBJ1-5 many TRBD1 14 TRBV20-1 CSARATGASQPQHF TGCAGTGCTAGAGCGACAGGGGCGTCTCAGCCCCAGCATTTT
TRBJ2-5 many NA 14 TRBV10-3 CAISDYGARETQYF TGTGCCATCAGTGACTACGGGGCCCGAGAGACCCAGTACTTC
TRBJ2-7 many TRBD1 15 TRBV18 CASSPGQAGSYEQYF TGTGCCAGCTCACCAGGACAGGCGGGCTCCTACGAGCAGTACTTC
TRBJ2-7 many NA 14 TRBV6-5 CASSPKAGLTRLRF TGTGCCAGCAGCCCTAAGGCAGGTTTGACGAGATTACGCTTC